The clone carrying this TCR beta chain was counted only a few times. As yet, its antigen is unknown. Universal primer sites and UMIs were introduced during 5'RACE template-switching synthesis of TCR cDNA. TCRdb re-called the 5' RACE reads with MiXCR, one entry per CDR3 protein. The sample consists of fewer than 350,000 distinct CDR3 sequences, 8% to 10% of them appearing once. The sample comes from a study of T cells after yellow fever vaccination. Broader study findings: Once the booster was given, most primary-vaccination clones reappeared, at around 96% for CD4 and around 90% for CD8. High-abundance clonotypes from the bulk population could contaminate FACS-sorted repertoires.

The CDR3 loop spans 15 amino acids. Trimming removed 1 base at V and 3 bases at J, with 10 bases between. The chain joins TRBV12-3 or TRBV12-4 to TRBJ1-5; possible D gene TRBD1, 5 bases. The origin of this receptor is a man between 18 and 29 years old who received the YFV17D yellow fever vaccine. This specimen consisted of PBMCs, obtained on the day of the first yellow fever vaccination. The CDR3 DNA reads TGTGCCAGCAGTTTAGTAAGGGGCAACAATCAGCCCCAGCATTTT. Residues: CASSLVRGNNQPQHF.